In its sample, the clone carrying this TCR beta chain was seen a few times. Antigen unknown. TCRdb re-called the RT-PCR reads through MiXCR, storing one row per CDR3 protein. Here the sample spans fewer than 550,000 distinct CDR3 sequences, 25% being singletons. The record originates from a study of response to subunit inactivated influenza vaccine. Study-level points and caveats: Few additional T cells are recruited per seasonal influenza vaccination, authors suggested.

V was pared by 6 bases and J by 3 bases, with 17 bases between. The CDR3 is 15 residues long. The receptor's source is a man between 45 and 60 years old who received an inactivated influenza vaccine. The sample in question was CD4+ T cells sorted from PBMCs, obtained 5 days after vaccination. The chain joins TRBV12-3 or TRBV12-4 to TRBJ1-1; D not certain. The CDR3 here is CASSFGGGTYTEAFF. The CDR3 DNA sequence: TGTGCCAGCAGCTTCGGTGGAGGTACCTACACTGAAGCTTTCTTT.